Each of the 18 T cell receptor beta chains below was sequenced from the same sample in a study of T cells in Graves' hyperthyroidism and ophthalmopathy. RNA transcripts served as the template for amplifying TCR beta CDR3 regions. During a first-round RT-PCR of the TCR CDR3, the HTBI primer set was used. TCRdb processed the multiplex PCR reads anew with MiXCR; each CDR3 protein has one entry. The table lists roughly 240,000 distinct CDR3 sequences, almost 25% of them singletons, with 35% to 40% in the top ten. The sample taken for sequencing was blood. These receptors originate from a woman between 35 and 50 years old with Graves' ophthalmopathy.

This clonotype was detected only a few times. This chain links TRBV27 with TRBJ2-7; 14 bases line up with TRBD2. J lost 6 bases, V lost 5 bases, and 9 bases had no gene match. Germline CDR1 is MNHEY and CDR2 is SMNVEV (reference sequence). This CDR3 is 16 amino acids long. The CDR3 region is CASSPRLAGGTGEQYF. For the CDR3, the DNA is TGTGCCAGCAGTCCACGACTAGCGGGAGGGACGGGCGAGCAGTACTTC.

V usage is TRBV30 and J usage is TRBJ2-7; 7 positions match TRBD1. The CDR3 has 12 residues. With V trimmed by 5 bases and J by 4 bases, 5 bases remained unmatched. Germline lookup yields CDR1 GTSNPN and CDR2 SVGIG (reference sequence). The DNA for the CDR3 is TGTGCCTGGGGGGACAGTATTTACGAGCAGTACTTC. It specifies CAWGDSIYEQYF.

This clonotype has ten or more counts. The chain links TRBV7-3 to TRBJ2-7; 10 bases are shared with TRBD2. Germline CDR1 SGHTA, CDR2 FQGTGA. The CDR3 has 16 residues. Trimming removed 5 bases from V and 2 bases from J; junction bases left unmatched: 9. CDR3: CASSPNRAGGPYEQYF. CDR3 in DNA: TGTGCCAGCAGCCCAAACAGAGCGGGAGGGCCCTACGAGCAGTACTTC. Based on the CDR3 plus reference TRBV7-3 and TRBJ2-7, the full variable domain is GAGVSQTPSNKVTEKGKYVELRCDPISGHTALYWYRQSLGQGPEFLIYFQGTGAADDSGLPNDRFFAVRPEGSVSTLKIQRTERGDSAVYLCASSPNRAGGPYEQYFGPGTRLTVT.

This clonotype has at least ten counts. The J gene is TRBJ1-1, the V gene TRBV30; tentatively, D is TRBD1 (5 bases). Per the germline V gene, CDR1 is GTSNPN and CDR2 is SVGIG (reference sequence). This CDR3 spans 14 amino acids. Trimming removed 2 bases from V and 5 bases from J, with 15 bases in between. The CDR3 DNA is TGTGCCTGGAGTTCTACGTCGGGGACGACTGAAGCTTTCTTT. This codes for CAWSSTSGTTEAFF.

This clonotype has a single count. This rearrangement joins TRBV6-1 to TRBJ2-5, with D tentatively TRBD2 (6 bases). The CDR3 spans 14 residues. V dropped 6 bases and J dropped 5 bases, with 16 bases sitting between them. Per the germline V gene, CDR1 is MNHNS and CDR2 is SASEGT. In DNA form, the CDR3 reads TGTGCCAGCAGCCAGGGTCGTGGGAGGGAGACCCAGTACTTC. This gives the protein CASSQGRGRETQYF.

This clonotype came up many times. The chain uses TRBV2 and TRBJ1-5; no clear D. The germline CDR1 and CDR2 sequences are SNHLY and FYNNEI. V shed 6 bases and J shed 0 bases, with 6 bases lying between them. The CDR3 has 13 amino acids. CDR3 in DNA: TGTGCCAGCAGGGATTATAGCAATCAGCCCCAGCATTTT. Translated: CASRDYSNQPQHF.

The rearrangement links TRBV6-1 to TRBJ2-7; D might be TRBD2 (6 bases). The CDR3 covers 14 residues. V gave up 3 bases and J gave up 5 bases, with 14 bases separating them. Germline V gene sequence: CDR1 MNHNS, CDR2 SASEGT. The CDR3 reads CASSDASVVNEQYF. For the CDR3, the DNA is TGTGCCAGCAGTGATGCTAGCGTAGTCAACGAGCAGTACTTC.

The J gene is TRBJ1-1, the V gene TRBV18; TRBD1 agrees at 10 bases. The CDR3 runs 17 residues. The V and J ends lost 2 bases and 1 base, in that order; junction bases with no gene match: 7. Germline CDR1 is KGHSH and CDR2 is LQKENI. CDR3 DNA sequence: TGTGCCAGCTCACCATCCCGGGACAGGGGAGCGAACACTGAAGCTTTCTTT. Residues: CASSPSRDRGANTEAFF.

This clonotype was seen a handful of times. The V gene is TRBV28, the J gene TRBJ1-5, with D tentatively TRBD1 (5 bases). CDR1 and CDR2 from the germline V gene are MDHEN and SYDVKM. The V end was cut by 6 bases, the J end by 1 base, with 13 bases between. This CDR3 contains 15 residues. CDR3 amino acids: CASRTGGLSNQPQHF. CDR3 coding DNA: TGTGCCAGCAGAACGGGGGGGTTAAGCAATCAGCCCCAGCATTTT. Drawing the rest from reference TRBV28 and TRBJ1-5, the complete variable domain is DVKVTQSSRYLVKRTGEKVFLECVQDMDHENMFWYRQDPGLGLRLIYFSYDVKMKEKGDIPEGYSVSREKKERFSLILESASTNQTSMYLCASRTGGLSNQPQHFGDGTRLSIL.

This chain links TRBV11-1 with TRBJ1-2, with no clear D. V gave up 5 bases and J gave up 2 bases, with 18 bases separating them. The CDR3 contains 16 residues. From germline, CDR1 is SGHAT and CDR2 FQDESV (reference sequence). CDR3 sequence: CASSITYDLKNYGYTF. CDR3 DNA: TGTGCCAGCAGCATAACCTATGACCTAAAAAACTATGGCTACACCTTC.

The genes are TRBV7-8 and TRBJ1-5; 7 bases are a match to TRBD1. The CDR3 consists of 16 residues. Trimming at V came to 1 base and at J to 6 bases, leaving 9 bases not matched to a gene. Germline V gene data show CDR1 as SGHVS and CDR2 as FQNEAQ. CDR3 sequence reads: CASSLEGLTGRQPQHF. DNA for the CDR3: TGTGCCAGCAGCTTAGAAGGATTGACAGGGCGTCAGCCCCAGCATTTT.

This clonotype was seen at least ten times. The CDR3 spells CASSPGQGGGYEQYF. For the CDR3, the DNA is TGTGCCAGCTCACCGGGACAGGGAGGGGGATACGAGCAGTACTTC. The chain uses TRBV18 and TRBJ2-7; 9 nucleotides agree with TRBD1. J gave up 4 bases and V 3 bases, and 7 bases lay outside the gene matches. The CDR3 spans 15 residues. In germline, CDR1 is KGHSH, CDR2 LQKENI.

In its sample, this clonotype was seen many times. V gene TRBV3-1 combines with J gene TRBJ1-1; TRBD1 might be the D (6 bases). Trimming stripped 4 bases from V and 1 base from J, with 19 bases between. Germline V gene data show CDR1 as LGHDT and CDR2 as YNNKEL (reference sequence). The length of the CDR3 is 17 residues. CDR3 loop: CASSLLQGEAWNTEAFF. DNA for the CDR3: TGTGCCAGCAGCCTATTACAGGGTGAGGCGTGGAACACTGAAGCTTTCTTT.

The sample holds many counts of this clonotype. CDR3 sequence: CASSELGQGEAFF. The CDR3 bases are TGTGCCAGCAGTGAACTAGGGCAGGGTGAAGCTTTCTTT. The chain combines TRBV6-1 with TRBJ1-1; D possibly corresponds to TRBD1 (5 bases). The V and J ends lost 2 bases and 7 bases respectively, with 11 bases between them. CDR1 is MNHNS, CDR2 SASEGT, per germline. The CDR3 runs to 13 residues.

This clonotype appeared a few times. The chain has TRBV24-1 and TRBJ2-7, with 7 bases aligning to TRBD1. The CDR3 has 13 residues. Germline V gives CDR1 KGHDR, CDR2 SFDVKD. Losses at the gene ends were 9 bases for V and 2 bases for J; bases not matched to a gene: 6. CDR3 sequence: CATRDSKTYEQYF. In nucleotides, the CDR3 is TGTGCCACCCGGGACAGCAAGACCTACGAGCAGTACTTC.

The CDR3 loop reads CASTLHGASYEQYF. CDR3 DNA sequence: TGTGCCAGCACCCTTCATGGGGCCTCCTACGAGCAGTACTTC. The chain uses TRBV7-2 and TRBJ2-7; D is possibly TRBD1 (5 bases). V lost 7 bases and J 0 bases, leaving 13 bases between the germline ends. The V gene's germline CDR1 is SGHTA and CDR2 FQGNSA. The CDR3 length is 14 residues.

In this sample, this clonotype turned up many times. This chain links TRBV12-3 or TRBV12-4 with TRBJ1-1, with 7 bases aligning to TRBD1. V lost 0 bases to trimming and J lost 10 bases; unmatched junction nucleotides: 8. The CDR3 spans 14 residues. CDR3 DNA: TGTGCCAGCAGTTTAGCGCAGGGGGGATATCGAGCTTTCTTT. Translated, it gives CASSLAQGGYRAFF.

The chain is built from TRBV11-2 and TRBJ2-5; 8 positions agree with TRBD2. The CDR3 is 14 amino acids. The ends lost 5 bases at V and 4 bases at J; junction bases unmatched: 6. Germline CDR1 is SGHAT and CDR2 is FQNNGV. CDR3 bases: TGTGCCAGCAGCCTTACCAGCGGGGGAGAGACCCAGTACTTC. It encodes CASSLTSGGETQYF.